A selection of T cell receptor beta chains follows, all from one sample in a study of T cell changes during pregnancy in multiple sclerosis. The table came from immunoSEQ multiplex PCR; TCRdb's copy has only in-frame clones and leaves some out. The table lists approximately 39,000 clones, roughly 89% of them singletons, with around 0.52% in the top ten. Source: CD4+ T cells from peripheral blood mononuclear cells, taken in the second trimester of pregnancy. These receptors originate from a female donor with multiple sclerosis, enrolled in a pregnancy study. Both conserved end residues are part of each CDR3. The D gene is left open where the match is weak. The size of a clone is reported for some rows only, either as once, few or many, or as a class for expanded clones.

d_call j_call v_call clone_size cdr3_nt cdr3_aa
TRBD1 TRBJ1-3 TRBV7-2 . TGTGCCAGAACGACAGGGAACGAATTTTCCTCTGGAAACACCATATATTTT CARTTGNEFSSGNTIYF
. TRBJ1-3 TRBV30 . TGTGCCTGGAGGAACCAGGGCGGAAACACCATATATTTT CAWRNQGGNTIYF
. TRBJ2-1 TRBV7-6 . TGTGCCAGCAGCTTAGGGGGCGGGAAAAGAAATGAGCAGTTCTTC CASSLGGGKRNEQFF
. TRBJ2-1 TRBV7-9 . TGTGCCAGCAGCTTGGGAAGGCGGGGAGGCTCCTACAATGAGCAGTTCTTC CASSLGRRGGSYNEQFF
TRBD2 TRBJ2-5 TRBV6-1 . TGTGCCAGCAGTGAGGGACTAGCGGGAGTTTCTCAGTACTTC CASSEGLAGVSQYF
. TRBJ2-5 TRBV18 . TGTGCCAGCTCACCCAAAGAGACCCAGTACTTC CASSPKETQYF
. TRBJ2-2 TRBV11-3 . TGTGCCAGCAGCTTAAATATCGGGGAGCTGTTTTTT CASSLNIGELFF
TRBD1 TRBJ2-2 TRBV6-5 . TGTGCCAGCAGTCGTAGGGGGCGCGACACCGGGGAGCTGTTTTTT CASSRRGRDTGELFF
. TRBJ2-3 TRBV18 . TGTGCCAGCTCACCACGTCCCCAGGGGGGCCCAGATACGCAGTATTTT CASSPRPQGGPDTQYF
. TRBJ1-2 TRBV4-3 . TGCGCCAGCAGCCAAGATACAATCCTCTATGGCTACACCTTC CASSQDTILYGYTF
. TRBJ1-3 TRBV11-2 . TGTGCCAGCAGCTTAGAATCTCGACACCGCTCTGGAAACACCATATATTTT CASSLESRHRSGNTIYF
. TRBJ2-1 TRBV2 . TGTGCCAGCAGTGGAGGGCCTCGGGAGCAGTTCTTC CASSGGPREQFF
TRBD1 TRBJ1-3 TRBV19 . TGTGCCAGTAGCAAAGACAGGGGGCCAATCTCTGGAAACACCATATATTTT CASSKDRGPISGNTIYF
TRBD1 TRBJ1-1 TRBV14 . TGTGCCAGCAGCCAAGGAGGGGGCTCGACTGAAGCTTTCTTT CASSQGGGSTEAFF
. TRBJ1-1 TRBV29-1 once TGCAGCGTTGATGGAGGTTGGAACACTGAAGCTTTCTTT CSVDGGWNTEAFF
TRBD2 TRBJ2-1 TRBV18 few TGTGCCAGCTCACCACGACTAGCGGAGGCCCATGAGCAGTTCTTC CASSPRLAEAHEQFF
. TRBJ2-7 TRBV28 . TGTGCCAGCAGCCCGAATCCCCGGGACACGTCTTCCTACGAGCAGTACTTC CASSPNPRDTSSYEQYF
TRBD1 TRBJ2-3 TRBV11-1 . TGTGCCAGCAGCATCCTGCTAGGGGGCAACACAGATACGCAGTATTTT CASSILLGGNTDTQYF
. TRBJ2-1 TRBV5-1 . TGCGCCAGCAGCTTGCACAGCATCTACAATGAGCAGTTCTTC CASSLHSIYNEQFF
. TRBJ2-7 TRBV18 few TGTGCCAGCTCCATGTACCCCCTTCGAGACGAGCAGTACTTC CASSMYPLRDEQYF
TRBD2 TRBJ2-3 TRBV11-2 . TGTGCCAGCAGCCCCCCAAAAGCTAGCGGGAGAGTCGTAGATACGCAGTATTTT CASSPPKASGRVVDTQYF
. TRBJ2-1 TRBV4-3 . TGCGCCAGCAGCCAAGATGGAGTAACTGAGCAGTTCTTC CASSQDGVTEQFF
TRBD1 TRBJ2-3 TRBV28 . TGTGCCAGCAGAACCGGGACAGTCACGCAGTATTTT CASRTGTVTQYF
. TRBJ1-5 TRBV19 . TGTGCCAGTAGTACATCAGGGTTTGCCAATCAGCCCCAGCATTTT CASSTSGFANQPQHF
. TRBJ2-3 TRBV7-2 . TGTGCCAGCAGCTTAGCACTAGCAAATACGCAGTATTTT CASSLALANTQYF
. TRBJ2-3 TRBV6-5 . TGTGCCAGCAGCGGGAGCACAGATACGCAGTATTTT CASSGSTDTQYF
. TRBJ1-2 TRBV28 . TGTGCCAGCAGTCCCTCGGGGGAAAGTGGCTACACCTTC CASSPSGESGYTF
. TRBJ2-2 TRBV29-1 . TGCAGCGTTCCGGGTGAAGGGAACACCGGGGAGCTGTTTTTT CSVPGEGNTGELFF
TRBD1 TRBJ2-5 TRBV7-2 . TGTGCCAGCAGTTCTCTCGGGACAGGGGCAAGCGAGACCCAGTACTTC CASSSLGTGASETQYF
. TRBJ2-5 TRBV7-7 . TGTGCTAGCAGCTTAGCTAGCGTGGAGACCCAGTACTTC CASSLASVETQYF
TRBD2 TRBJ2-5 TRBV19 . TGTGCCAGTAAGACTAGCGGGAGTGGGAAGGAGACCCAGTACTTC CASKTSGSGKETQYF
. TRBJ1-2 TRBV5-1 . TGCGCCAGCAGCTTGGGCCCGGGTAACTATGGCTACACCTTC CASSLGPGNYGYTF
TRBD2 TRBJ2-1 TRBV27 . TGTGCCAGCAGTCAGAATCTAGCGGGAGCTTTCAATGAGCAGTTCTTC CASSQNLAGAFNEQFF
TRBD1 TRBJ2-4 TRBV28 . TGTGCCAGCAGTTTATCCCCAAGACAGGGGCTAGCCAAAAACATTCAGTACTTC CASSLSPRQGLAKNIQYF
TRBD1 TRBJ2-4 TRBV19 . TGTGCCAGTAGTGGAGACAGGGGGAACATTCAGTACTTC CASSGDRGNIQYF
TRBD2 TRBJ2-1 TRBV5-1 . TGCGCCAGCAGCTTGAGTATGGGAGCGGGGAATGAGCAGTTCTTC CASSLSMGAGNEQFF
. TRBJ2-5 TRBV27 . TGTGCCAGCTCACTTAGGGGATTCCAAGAGACCCAGTACTTC CASSLRGFQETQYF
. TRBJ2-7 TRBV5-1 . TGCGCCAGCAGCTTGGAGTCCCAGCGGACCTACGAGCAGTACTTC CASSLESQRTYEQYF
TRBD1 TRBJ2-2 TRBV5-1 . TGCGCCAGCAGGGGACAGGGGGCCGGGGAGCTGTTTTTT CASRGQGAGELFF
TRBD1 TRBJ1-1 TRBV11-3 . TGTGCCAGCAGCCCTCCGGACAGGGGGCGGTACACTGAAGCTTTCTTT CASSPPDRGRYTEAFF
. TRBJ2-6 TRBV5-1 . TGCGCCAGCAGCCCCCTAGCTGGGGCCAACGTCCTGACTTTC CASSPLAGANVLTF
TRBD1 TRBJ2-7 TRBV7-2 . TGTGCCAGCAGCGCCGGCGGAAGGGGGCACAGGGAGCAGTACTTC CASSAGGRGHREQYF
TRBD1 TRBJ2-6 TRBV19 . TGTGCCAGTACCAAGACAGGGGCTGGGGCCAACGTCCTGACTTTC CASTKTGAGANVLTF
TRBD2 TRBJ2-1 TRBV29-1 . TGCAGCGGGGTCACTAGCGGGAGCTCCTACAATGAGCAGTTCTTC CSGVTSGSSYNEQFF
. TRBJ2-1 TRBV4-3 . TGCGCCAGCAGCCAAATGGACAGCGCCGTCTACAATGAGCAGTTCTTC CASSQMDSAVYNEQFF
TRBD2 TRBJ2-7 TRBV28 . TGTGCCAGCAGTTACAGGACTAGCGATTCCTACGAGCAGTACTTC CASSYRTSDSYEQYF
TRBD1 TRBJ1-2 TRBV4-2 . TGTGCCAGCAGCCAAGAAGGGGGGACAGGGGTACTTTTGTATGGCTACACCTTC CASSQEGGTGVLLYGYTF
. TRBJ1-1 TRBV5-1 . TGCGCCAGCAGCTTGGGGCGGGTGGACACTGAAGCTTTCTTT CASSLGRVDTEAFF
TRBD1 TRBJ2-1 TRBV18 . TGTGCCAGCTCACCAATTGCGACCGGGACAGATTACAATGAGCAGTTCTTC CASSPIATGTDYNEQFF
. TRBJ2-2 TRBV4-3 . TGCGCCAGCAGCCAAGCGCACGAGGTCGGGGAGCTGTTTTTT CASSQAHEVGELFF